The sequence of this TCR beta chain was determined in a study of T cell repertoires in cytomegalovirus infection. The wider study: The study used recently identified HLA-C-restricted and well-studied HLA-B-restricted CMV epitopes. Through public TCR beta signatures, both CMV infection and matching HLA type were indicated.

From the reads, TCRdb called clonotypes with MiXCR, one entry per CDR3 protein. The table lists roughly 990,000 distinct CDR3 sequences, around 30% of them singletons, with about 14% in the top ten. Details on this clonotype: Antigen specificity is unknown. Mismatch with germline at one junction end may stem from a read error.

Looked up from germline, CDR1 is LGHNA and CDR2 is YSLEER. CDR3 length: 16 amino acids. Points from the study as a whole: Identification of carriers of CMV plus the relevant HLA was achieved through cumulative public TCR beta family frequency. There were HLA-C-restricted CMV-specific TCR beta clonotypes dominating the ex vivo response.

This sample comprised cultured CD8+ T cells from PBMCs, obtained from culture after CMV antigen stimulation. The chain has TRBV4-3 and TRBJ2-1; TRBD2 agrees at 12 bases. The clonotype originates from a human donor in good health (CMV status not recorded). Some clones in this sample may be carry-over from other donors' samples. The CDR3 nucleotides are TGCGCCTGCAGCCAAGGACTAGCGGGGAGACGCAATGAGCAGTTCTTC. Translation: CACSQGLAGRRNEQFF.